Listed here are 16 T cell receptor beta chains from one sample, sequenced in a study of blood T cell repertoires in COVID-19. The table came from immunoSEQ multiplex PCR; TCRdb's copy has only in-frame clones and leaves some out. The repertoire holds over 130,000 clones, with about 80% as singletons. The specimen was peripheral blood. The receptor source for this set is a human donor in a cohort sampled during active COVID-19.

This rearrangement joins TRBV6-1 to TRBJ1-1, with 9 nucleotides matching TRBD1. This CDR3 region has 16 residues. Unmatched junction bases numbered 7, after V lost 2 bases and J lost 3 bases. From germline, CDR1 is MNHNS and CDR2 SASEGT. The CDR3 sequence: CASSETIQGAYTEAFF. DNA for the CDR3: TGTGCCAGCAGTGAAACTATACAGGGGGCTTACACTGAAGCTTTCTTT.

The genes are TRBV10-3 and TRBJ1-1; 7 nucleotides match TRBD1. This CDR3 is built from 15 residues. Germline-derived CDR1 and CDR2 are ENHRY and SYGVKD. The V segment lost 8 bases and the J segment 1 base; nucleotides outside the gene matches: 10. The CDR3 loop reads CAIRDSDGANTEAFF. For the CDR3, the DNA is TGTGCCATCCGGGACAGTGACGGCGCGAACACTGAAGCTTTCTTT.

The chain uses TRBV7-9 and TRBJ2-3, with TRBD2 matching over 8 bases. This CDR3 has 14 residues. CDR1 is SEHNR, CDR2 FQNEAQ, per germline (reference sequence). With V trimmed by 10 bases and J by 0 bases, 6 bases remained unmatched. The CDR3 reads CAISGGTSTDTQYF. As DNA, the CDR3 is TGTGCCATCTCGGGGGGGACTAGCACAGATACGCAGTATTTT. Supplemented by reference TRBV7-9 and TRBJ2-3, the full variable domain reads DTGVSQNPRHKITKRGQNVTFRCDPISEHNRLYWYRQTLGQGPEFLTYFQNEAQLEKSRLLSDRFSAERPKGSFSTLEIQRTEQGDSAMYLCAISGGTSTDTQYFGPGTRLTVL.

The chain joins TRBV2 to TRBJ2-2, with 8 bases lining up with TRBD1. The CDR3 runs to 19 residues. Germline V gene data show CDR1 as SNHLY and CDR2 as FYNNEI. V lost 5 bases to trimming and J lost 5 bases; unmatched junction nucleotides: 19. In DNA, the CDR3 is TGTGCCAGCAGTTTGGTCAGGGGGCGGAGTAGCCTGAGTACCGGGGAGCTGTTTTTT. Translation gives CASSLVRGRSSLSTGELFF. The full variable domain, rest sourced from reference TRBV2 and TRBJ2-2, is EPEVTQTPSHQVTQMGQEVILRCVPISNHLYFYWYRQILGQKVEFLVSFYNNEISEKSEIFDDQFSVERPDGSNFTLKIRSTKLEDSAMYFCASSLVRGRSSLSTGELFFGEGSRLTVL.

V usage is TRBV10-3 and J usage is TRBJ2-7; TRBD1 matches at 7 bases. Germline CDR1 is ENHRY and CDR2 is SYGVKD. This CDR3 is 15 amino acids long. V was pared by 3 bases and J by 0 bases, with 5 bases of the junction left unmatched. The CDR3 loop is CAISDPGQSSYEQYF. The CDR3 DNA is TGTGCCATCAGTGACCCGGGACAGAGCTCCTACGAGCAGTACTTC.

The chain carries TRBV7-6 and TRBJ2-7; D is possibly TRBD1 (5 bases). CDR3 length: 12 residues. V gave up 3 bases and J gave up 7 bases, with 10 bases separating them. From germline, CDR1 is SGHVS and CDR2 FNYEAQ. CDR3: CASSLRQREQYF. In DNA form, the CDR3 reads TGTGCCAGCAGCTTGAGACAGAGGGAGCAGTACTTC.

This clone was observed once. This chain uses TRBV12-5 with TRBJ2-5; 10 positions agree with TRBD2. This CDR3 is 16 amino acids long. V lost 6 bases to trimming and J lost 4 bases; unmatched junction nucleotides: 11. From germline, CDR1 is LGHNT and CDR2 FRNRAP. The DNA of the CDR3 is TGTGCTAGTGGCCGGAGGAGCGGGGGGGCCACAGAGACCCAGTACTTC. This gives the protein CASGRRSGGATETQYF.

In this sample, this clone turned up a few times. This CDR3 reads CASSLAAQGEGGTNEKLFF. The CDR3 DNA follows: TGCGCCAGCAGCTTGGCCGCACAGGGAGAAGGGGGAACTAATGAAAAACTGTTTTTT. The V and J genes are TRBV5-1 and TRBJ1-4; D perhaps matches TRBD1 (6 bases). The germline V gene encodes CDR1 SGHRS and CDR2 YFSETQ. This CDR3 is 19 amino acids long. Trimming took 0 bases from V and 1 from J, leaving 19 bases between them.

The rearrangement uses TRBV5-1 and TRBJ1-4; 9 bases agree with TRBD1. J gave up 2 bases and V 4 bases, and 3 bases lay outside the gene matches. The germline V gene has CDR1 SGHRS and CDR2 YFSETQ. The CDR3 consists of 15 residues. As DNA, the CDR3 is TGCGCCAGCAGCCCGGACAGGGGCACTAATGAAAAACTGTTTTTT. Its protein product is CASSPDRGTNEKLFF.

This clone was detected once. As DNA, the CDR3 is TGTGCCAGTAGGATATCAGGGACTAGCGGCACAGATACGCAGTATTTT. Translation: CASRISGTSGTDTQYF. The rearrangement uses TRBV19 and TRBJ2-3, with TRBD2 identical over 10 bases. With V trimmed by 6 bases and J by 1 base, 7 bases remained unmatched. The CDR3 sequence is 16 residues long. Germline V gene sequence: CDR1 LNHDA, CDR2 SQIVND (reference sequence).

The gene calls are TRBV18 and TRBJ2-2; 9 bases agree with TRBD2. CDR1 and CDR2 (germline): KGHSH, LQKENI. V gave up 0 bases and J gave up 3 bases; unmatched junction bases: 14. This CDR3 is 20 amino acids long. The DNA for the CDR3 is TGTGCCAGCTCACCACCGAGGGGCTATTCTAGCGGGGAATACACCGGGGAGCTGTTTTTT. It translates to CASSPPRGYSSGEYTGELFF.

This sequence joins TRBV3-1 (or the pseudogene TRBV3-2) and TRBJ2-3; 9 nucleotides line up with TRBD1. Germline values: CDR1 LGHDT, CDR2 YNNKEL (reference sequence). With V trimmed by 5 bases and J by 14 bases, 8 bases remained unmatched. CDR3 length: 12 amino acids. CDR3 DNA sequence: TGTGCCAGCAGCACCACAGGGGGCAAGCGGTATTTT. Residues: CASSTTGGKRYF.

The CDR3 nucleotides read TGTGCCAGCAGCTCGGACAGGGAGAATTCACCCCTCCACTTT. Protein product: CASSSDRENSPLHF. This chain links TRBV27 with TRBJ1-6; TRBD1 aligns across 8 bases. The CDR3 consists of 14 residues. The trim removed 6 bases at V and 7 bases at J, leaving 5 bases unmatched. Germline CDR1 is MNHEY and CDR2 is SMNVEV (reference sequence).

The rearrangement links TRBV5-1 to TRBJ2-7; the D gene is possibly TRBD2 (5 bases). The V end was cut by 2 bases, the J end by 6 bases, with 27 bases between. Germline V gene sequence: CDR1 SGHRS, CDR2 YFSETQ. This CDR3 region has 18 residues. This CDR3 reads CASSLPPGLTPELREQYF. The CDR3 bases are TGCGCCAGCAGCTTACCGCCCGGACTCACCCCGGAACTACGCGAGCAGTACTTC.

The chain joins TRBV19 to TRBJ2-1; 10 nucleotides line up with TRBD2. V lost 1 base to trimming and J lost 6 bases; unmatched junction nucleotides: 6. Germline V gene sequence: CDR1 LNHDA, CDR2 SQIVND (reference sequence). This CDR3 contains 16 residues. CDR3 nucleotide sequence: TGTGCCAGTAGTATAGCGGCTAGCGGGGGCTTCAATGAGCAGTTCTTC. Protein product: CASSIAASGGFNEQFF.

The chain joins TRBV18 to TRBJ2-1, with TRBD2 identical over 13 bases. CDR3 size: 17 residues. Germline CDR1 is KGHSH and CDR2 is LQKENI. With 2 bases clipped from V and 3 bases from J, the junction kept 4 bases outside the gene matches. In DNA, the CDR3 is TGTGCCAGCTCACCAAAGACTAGCGGGGGGTTCTACAATGAGCAGTTCTTC. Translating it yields CASSPKTSGGFYNEQFF.